The 4 T cell receptor beta chains reported below all come from one sample, sequenced in a study of blood T cell repertoires in COVID-19. TCRdb's table, derived via immunoSEQ multiplex PCR, lists solely in-frame clones and lacks some. Counted here are about 280,000 clones, 85% occurring once; the ten biggest clones make up under 3%. The sequenced sample consisted of PBMCs or T cells enriched from blood (not recorded which). The receptors originated from a woman aged 45 to 65 who had recovered from COVID-19.

The V call is TRBV2, the J call TRBJ1-6; D may be TRBD1 (6 bases). V was trimmed by 8 bases and J by 7 bases, leaving 18 bases between them. CDR1 and CDR2 (germline): SNHLY, FYNNEI. The CDR3 consists of 15 residues. CDR3 amino acids: CASGERTAGNSPLHF. CDR3 nucleotide sequence: TGTGCCAGCGGAGAACGGACAGCTGGGAATTCACCCCTCCACTTT.

This clone has only one observation. One junction end disagrees with the germline gene, perhaps due to a read error. J is TRBJ2-7 and V is TRBV4-1; D not resolved. CDR1 is MGHRA and CDR2 is YSYEKL in the germline V gene. This CDR3 spans 14 amino acids. The CDR3 DNA sequence: TGCGCCAGCAGCCAAGATTACTTTACCTACGGGCAGTACTTC. Translation gives CASSQDYFTYGQYF.

The V call is TRBV12-3 or TRBV12-4, the J call TRBJ1-2; possibly TRBD1 for D (6 bases). The V and J ends lost 7 bases and 7 bases respectively, with 16 bases between them. This CDR3 is 13 amino acids long. This CDR3 is CASKVWGRGGYTF. CDR3 nucleotides: TGTGCCAGCAAGGTTTGGGGGCGAGGTGGCTACACCTTC.

The chain uses TRBV2 and TRBJ2-7; 11 bases are a match to TRBD2. Germline lookup yields CDR1 SNHLY and CDR2 FYNNEI. CDR3 length equals 12 residues. The trim removed 6 bases at V and 8 bases at J, leaving 3 bases unmatched. Written as DNA, the CDR3 is TGTGCCAGCAGGGTAGCGGGAGGGAAGCAGTACTTC. Amino acid sequence: CASRVAGGKQYF.